These 29 T cell receptor beta chains were sequenced from one sample in a study of long-term antiretroviral therapy in people with HIV. Samples were assayed with immunoSEQ v3.0 at survey level. TCRdb's table, derived via immunoSEQ multiplex PCR, lists solely in-frame clones and lacks some. The sample lists around 33,000 clones, around four fifths occurring once. The specimen comprised unsorted PBMCs, sampled 0.4 years before starting antiretroviral therapy. The source is a man younger than 30 with HIV.

The genes are TRBV4-3 and TRBJ2-5, with 8 bases identical to TRBD1. V shed 1 base, J shed 4 bases, and the junction held 5 bases outside the gene matches. This CDR3 is built from 15 residues. Germline V gives CDR1 LGHNA, CDR2 YSLEER. CDR3 residues: CASSQVAGGLETQYF. The CDR3 DNA follows: TGCGCCAGCAGCCAAGTGGCAGGGGGCTTAGAGACCCAGTACTTC.

V and J are TRBV7-2 and TRBJ2-3; tentatively, D is TRBD2 (7 bases). Trimming removed 5 bases at V and 3 bases at J, with 12 bases between. Germline loops: CDR1 SGHTA, CDR2 FQGNSA. The CDR3 contains 14 residues. The CDR3 region is CASSGGATTDTQYF. The DNA of the CDR3 is TGTGCCAGCAGCGGGGGGGCTACAACAGATACGCAGTATTTT.

This chain links TRBV7-2 with TRBJ2-7; TRBD2 matches 11 bases. Germline CDR1 SGHTA, CDR2 FQGNSA. Unmatched junction bases numbered 5, after V lost 0 bases and J lost 4 bases. The CDR3 contains 16 residues. CDR3 residues: CASSLALAGGVYEQYF. CDR3 coding DNA: TGTGCCAGCAGCTTAGCCCTAGCGGGAGGAGTATACGAGCAGTACTTC.

The chain recombines TRBV5-1 with TRBJ2-2, with D unresolved. The germline V and J ends were trimmed by 2 bases and 2 bases, with 1 base remaining between them. This CDR3 has 12 amino acids. Germline CDR1 and CDR2: SGHRS and YFSETQ. The CDR3 loop reads CASSFNTGELFF. The CDR3 DNA follows: TGCGCCAGCAGCTTTAACACCGGGGAGCTGTTTTTT.

The CDR3 here is CASSLEPRANTEAFF. In nucleotides, the CDR3 is TGCGCCAGCAGCTTGGAGCCCCGGGCGAACACTGAAGCTTTCTTT. V and J are TRBV5-1 and TRBJ1-1; the D is unclear. Between the trimmed V and J ends, which lost 0 bases and 1 base, there was a span of 10 bases. The CDR3 consists of 15 residues. Germline V lookup: CDR1 SGHRS, CDR2 YFSETQ.

This chain joins TRBV2 and TRBJ1-2; D gene unclear. With 3 bases removed from V and 7 bases from J, the gap between germline ends came to 6 bases. Germline lookup yields CDR1 SNHLY and CDR2 FYNNEI. This CDR3 region has 11 residues. As DNA, the CDR3 is TGTGCCAGCAGTGATGGGTTTGGCTACACCTTC. Its protein product is CASSDGFGYTF.

This chain connects TRBV27 to TRBJ2-5; no definite D call. The CDR3 is made up of 14 amino acids. The V end was cut by 3 bases, the J end by 5 bases, with 13 bases between. Germline V gene lookup returns CDR1 MNHEY and CDR2 SMNVEV (reference sequence). The CDR3 bases are TGTGCCAGCAGTTTGGCATCTTATCGGGAGACCCAGTACTTC. Its translation: CASSLASYRETQYF.

This clone was seen once. A read error may produce the germline difference seen at one junction end. V is TRBV4-1 and J is TRBJ2-1; a weak D match, TRBD2 (5 bases). Germline V gene data show CDR1 as MGHRA and CDR2 as YSYEKL. CDR3 size: 16 residues. The CDR3 loop reads CASSQVASLHYNEQFF. The CDR3 nucleotides are TGCGCCAGCAGTCAAGTGGCTAGCCTACACTACAATGAGCAGTTCTTC.

The chain recombines TRBV10-3 with TRBJ2-1; 9 bases fit TRBD1. The CDR3 is 15 residues long. V trimming: 6 bases; J trimming: 7 bases; junction bases outside the gene matches: 10. The germline gives CDR1 ENHRY, CDR2 SYGVKD. CDR3 protein: CAIRDPGQGGNEQFF. The CDR3 DNA sequence: TGTGCCATCAGGGACCCGGGACAGGGTGGGAATGAGCAGTTCTTC.

The table lists this clone with a few counts. The V call is TRBV6-5, the J call TRBJ1-2, with D unresolved. V lost 4 bases and J 5 bases, leaving 5 bases between the germline ends. The CDR3 runs to 11 residues. Germline-derived CDR1 and CDR2 are MNHEY and SVGAGI. CDR3 sequence (DNA): TGTGCCAGCAGTTCGAGTTATGGCTACACCTTC. Translation gives CASSSSYGYTF.

The genes are TRBV5-4 and TRBJ1-2; D is unresolved. Germline V lookup: CDR1 SGHNT, CDR2 YYREEE (reference sequence). Trimming removed 1 base at V and 8 bases at J, with 9 bases between. The CDR3 loop spans 12 amino acids. This chain's CDR3 is CASSLYVGGYTF. CDR3 nucleotide sequence: TGTGCCAGCAGCTTGTATGTCGGCGGCTACACCTTC.

The chain couples TRBV7-9 to TRBJ2-7; D possibly corresponds to TRBD1 (6 bases). The germline V and J ends were trimmed by 1 base and 3 bases, with 10 bases remaining between them. The CDR3 totals 14 residues. Germline CDR1 reads SEHNR; CDR2 reads FQNEAQ (reference sequence). CDR3 nucleotides: TGTGCCAGCAGCTTAGGTGGGGGCCTCTACGAGCAGTACTTC. Protein sequence: CASSLGGGLYEQYF.

The gene calls are TRBV15 and TRBJ2-2; D gene ambiguous. CDR3 length equals 13 residues. Trimming pared 1 base from V and 3 bases from J, leaving 3 bases between. Per the germline V gene, CDR1 is LNHNV and CDR2 is YYDKDF (reference sequence). The CDR3 spells CATSRGDTGELFF. The CDR3 DNA reads as TGTGCCACCAGCAGAGGTGACACCGGGGAGCTGTTTTTT. Drawing the rest from reference TRBV15 and TRBJ2-2, the complete variable domain is DAMVIQNPRYQVTQFGKPVTLSCSQTLNHNVMYWYQQKSSQAPKLLFHYYDKDFNNEADTPDNFQSRRPNTSFCFLDIRSPGLGDTAMYLCATSRGDTGELFFGEGSRLTVL.

The rearrangement uses TRBV6-1 and TRBJ1-1; the D is unclear. V dropped 2 bases and J dropped 11 bases, with 18 bases sitting between them. Germline loops: CDR1 MNHNS, CDR2 SASEGT. The CDR3 spans 14 residues. The CDR3 loop is CASSELSGEAHAFF. CDR3 DNA sequence: TGTGCCAGCAGTGAACTTTCCGGCGAGGCCCATGCTTTCTTT.

The genes are TRBV4-1 and TRBJ1-1; D may be TRBD1 (5 bases). This CDR3 is built from 17 residues. V gave up 0 bases and J gave up 2 bases, with 16 bases separating them. Germline-derived CDR1 and CDR2 are MGHRA and YSYEKL. The CDR3 reads CASSQDIGQGLNTEAFF. The CDR3 coding sequence is TGCGCCAGCAGCCAAGATATCGGGCAGGGACTAAACACTGAAGCTTTCTTT.

The rearrangement uses TRBV7-3 and TRBJ2-5, with D possibly TRBD2 on 5 matching bases. Per germline, CDR1 SGHTA and CDR2 FQGTGA. The CDR3 loop spans 12 amino acids. Trimming took off 0 bases at V and 8 bases at J, with 7 bases between the two ends. The CDR3: CASSLTGRTQYF. The CDR3 DNA reads as TGTGCCAGCAGCTTAACGGGGAGAACCCAGTACTTC.

The rearrangement joins TRBV12-5 to TRBJ1-1; TRBD1 matches 8 bases. The junction had 6 bases not matched to a gene; V was cut back by 6 bases and J by 0 bases. This CDR3 spans 15 amino acids. In germline, CDR1 is LGHNT, CDR2 FRNRAP. The CDR3 DNA is TGTGCTAGTGGGGGAGGGGACAGGCTGAACACTGAAGCTTTCTTT. Translation: CASGGGDRLNTEAFF.

This clone showed up just a few times. The V and J genes are TRBV5-1 and TRBJ1-2; possible D gene TRBD1, 6 bases. CDR1 SGHRS and CDR2 YFSETQ come from the germline V gene. The length of the CDR3 is 17 residues. Between the trimmed V and J ends, which lost 1 base and 6 bases, there was a span of 22 bases. The CDR3 region has the DNA TGCGCCAGCAGCTTGTGGGGAGGACAGCCGCCTAGCCATGGCTACACCTTC. Its translation is CASSLWGGQPPSHGYTF.

The rearrangement uses TRBV5-1 and TRBJ2-2; 8 bases map to TRBD1. The CDR3 runs to 14 residues. Germline loops: CDR1 SGHRS, CDR2 YFSETQ. With 4 bases clipped from V and 6 bases from J, the junction kept 5 bases outside the gene matches. CDR3 sequence: CASSTGQGAGELFF. The CDR3 DNA sequence: TGCGCCAGCAGCACCGGACAGGGTGCCGGGGAGCTGTTTTTT. Full variable domain (outside the CDR3, taken from reference TRBV5-1 and TRBJ2-2): KAGVTQTPRYLIKTRGQQVTLSCSPISGHRSVSWYQQTPGQGLQFLFEYFSETQRNKGNFPGRFSGRQFSNSRSEMNVSTLELGDSALYLCASSTGQGAGELFFGEGSRLTVL.

The chain employs TRBV6-4 and TRBJ2-1; 9 bases align to TRBD2. The CDR3 extends over 14 amino acids. Germline-derived CDR1 and CDR2 are MRHNA and SNTAGT. V gave up 8 bases and J gave up 7 bases; unmatched junction bases: 9. The CDR3 reads CASSYSGSNNEQFF. CDR3 DNA: TGTGCCAGCTCTTATAGCGGGAGTAATAATGAGCAGTTCTTC.

The V call is TRBV5-5, the J call TRBJ1-1, with D perhaps matching TRBD1 (6 bases). CDR3 length: 13 amino acids. Germline V gene lookup returns CDR1 SGHKS and CDR2 YYEKEE (reference sequence). Trimming removed 4 bases at V and 5 bases at J, with 12 bases between. The CDR3 sequence is CASSARGRTEAFF. In nucleotides, the CDR3 is TGTGCCAGCAGCGCCAGGGGAAGGACTGAAGCTTTCTTT.

The rearrangement links TRBV7-3 to TRBJ2-1; 12 bases fit TRBD2. V was pared by 5 bases and J by 5 bases, with 7 bases of the junction left unmatched. Germline CDR1 reads SGHTA; CDR2 reads FQGTGA. The CDR3 consists of 16 residues. CDR3 protein: CASSKRASGRDNEQFF. The CDR3 DNA reads as TGTGCCAGCAGCAAAAGGGCTAGCGGGAGGGACAATGAGCAGTTCTTC. The full variable domain, its missing parts supplied by reference TRBV7-3 and TRBJ2-1, is GAGVSQTPSNKVTEKGKYVELRCDPISGHTALYWYRQSLGQGPEFLIYFQGTGAADDSGLPNDRFFAVRPEGSVSTLKIQRTERGDSAVYLCASSKRASGRDNEQFFGPGTRLTVL.

The chain has TRBV4-1 and TRBJ1-1, with 8 bases identical to TRBD1. V lost 4 bases, J lost 4 bases, and 8 bases stayed unmatched. Germline V gives CDR1 MGHRA, CDR2 YSYEKL. This CDR3 spans 15 amino acids. CDR3 coding DNA: TGCGCCAGCAGCCCCCCCTACAGGGGGAGCACTGAAGCTTTCTTT. This encodes CASSPPYRGSTEAFF.

The V and J genes are TRBV6-5 and TRBJ2-1, with D unresolved. Germline CDR1 and CDR2: MNHEY and SVGAGI. V was pared by 4 bases and J by 10 bases, with 14 bases between. CDR3 length equals 13 residues. This CDR3 reads CASSLGGYREQFF. The CDR3 DNA reads as TGTGCCAGCAGTTTAGGTGGGTACCGCGAGCAGTTCTTC.

This sequence joins TRBV18 and TRBJ1-4; D gene unclear. V was clipped by 3 bases and J by 3 bases, with 8 bases between them. The CDR3 length is 14 residues. CDR1 KGHSH and CDR2 LQKENI come from the germline V gene. For the CDR3, the DNA is TGTGCCAGCTCACCGGGAACCCCTAATGAAAAACTGTTTTTT. It translates to CASSPGTPNEKLFF.

The CDR3 sequence: CASRGTGGAETQYF. Written as DNA, the CDR3 is TGTGCCAGCAGGGGGACAGGGGGCGCAGAGACCCAGTACTTC. This chain uses TRBV27 with TRBJ2-5, with 12 positions matching TRBD1. The CDR3 has 14 residues. Trimming cost V 6 bases and J 4 bases; bases outside gene matches: 3. CDR1 is MNHEY and CDR2 is SMNVEV in the germline V gene (reference sequence).

The count of this clone is one. This sequence joins TRBV12-5 and TRBJ2-2; tentative D call: TRBD1 (5 bases). The germline CDR1 and CDR2 sequences are LGHNT and FRNRAP. This CDR3 has 18 residues. Between the trimmed V and J ends, which lost 2 bases and 0 bases, there was a span of 16 bases. The DNA of the CDR3 is TGTGCTAGTGGTTTGAGGGCCTGGGGCAATCCGAACACCGGGGAGCTGTTTTTT. Amino acid sequence: CASGLRAWGNPNTGELFF.

The rearrangement uses TRBV11-1 and TRBJ2-1, with a weak D call TRBD1 (8 bases). The V gene lost 8 bases and the J gene lost 8 bases, with 19 bases spanning the gap. The CDR3 loop spans 14 amino acids. Germline V gene sequence: CDR1 SGHAT, CDR2 FQDESV (reference sequence). CDR3 amino acids: CASAQGGAEDEQFF. For the CDR3, the DNA is TGTGCCAGCGCACAGGGGGGGGCCGAGGATGAGCAGTTCTTC.

This clone was counted only a few times. The V call is TRBV5-4, the J call TRBJ1-2, with D hard to call. Trimming pared 0 bases from V and 3 bases from J, leaving 6 bases between. In germline, CDR1 is SGHNT, CDR2 YYREEE (reference sequence). The CDR3 consists of 13 residues. The CDR3: CASSLGQYYGYTF. The CDR3, as DNA: TGTGCCAGCAGCTTGGGGCAGTACTATGGCTACACCTTC.